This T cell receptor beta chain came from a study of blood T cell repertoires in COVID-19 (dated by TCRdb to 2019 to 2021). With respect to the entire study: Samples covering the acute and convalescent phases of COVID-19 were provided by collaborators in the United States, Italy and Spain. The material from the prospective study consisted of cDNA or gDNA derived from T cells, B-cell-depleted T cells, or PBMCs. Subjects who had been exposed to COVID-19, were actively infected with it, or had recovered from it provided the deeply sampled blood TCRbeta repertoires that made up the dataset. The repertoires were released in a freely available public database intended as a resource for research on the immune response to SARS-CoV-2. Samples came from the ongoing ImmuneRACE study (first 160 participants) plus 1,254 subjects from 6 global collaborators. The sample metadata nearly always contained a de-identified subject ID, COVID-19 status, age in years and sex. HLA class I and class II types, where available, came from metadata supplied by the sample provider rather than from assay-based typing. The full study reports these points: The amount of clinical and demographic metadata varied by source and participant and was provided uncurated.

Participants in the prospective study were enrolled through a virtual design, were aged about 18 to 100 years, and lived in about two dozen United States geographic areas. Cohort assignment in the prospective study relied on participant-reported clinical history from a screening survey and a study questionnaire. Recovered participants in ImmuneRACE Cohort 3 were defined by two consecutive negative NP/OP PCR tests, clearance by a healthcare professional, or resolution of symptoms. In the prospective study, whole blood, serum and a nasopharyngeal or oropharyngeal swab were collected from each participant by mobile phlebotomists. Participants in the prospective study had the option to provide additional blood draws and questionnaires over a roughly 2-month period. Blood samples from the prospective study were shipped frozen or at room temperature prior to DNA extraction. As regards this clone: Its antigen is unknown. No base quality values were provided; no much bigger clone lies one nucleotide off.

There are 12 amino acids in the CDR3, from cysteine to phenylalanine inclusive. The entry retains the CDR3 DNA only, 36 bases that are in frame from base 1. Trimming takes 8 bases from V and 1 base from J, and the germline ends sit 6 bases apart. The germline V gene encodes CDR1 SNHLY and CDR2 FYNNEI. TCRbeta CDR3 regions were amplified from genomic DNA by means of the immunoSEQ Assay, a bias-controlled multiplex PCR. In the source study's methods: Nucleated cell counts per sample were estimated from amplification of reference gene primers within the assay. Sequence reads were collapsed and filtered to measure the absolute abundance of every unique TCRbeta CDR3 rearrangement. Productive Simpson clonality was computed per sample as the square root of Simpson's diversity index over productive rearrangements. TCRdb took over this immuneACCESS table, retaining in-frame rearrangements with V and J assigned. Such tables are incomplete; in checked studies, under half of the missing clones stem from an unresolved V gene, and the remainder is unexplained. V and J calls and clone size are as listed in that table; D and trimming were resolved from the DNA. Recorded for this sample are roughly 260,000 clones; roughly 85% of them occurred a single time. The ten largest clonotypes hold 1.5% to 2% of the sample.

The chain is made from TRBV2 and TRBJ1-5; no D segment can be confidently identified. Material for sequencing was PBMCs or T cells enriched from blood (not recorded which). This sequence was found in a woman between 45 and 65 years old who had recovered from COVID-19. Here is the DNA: TGTGCCAGCGGGAGGAGCAATCAGCCCCAGCATTTT. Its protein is CASGRSNQPQHF.